What follows are 16 T cell receptor beta chains derived from one specimen sequenced in a study of cytomegalovirus exposure and HLA in healthy donors. PCR primers comprised 60 Vbeta and 13 Jbeta primers. Sequencing was performed with immunoSEQ multiplex PCR; in TCRdb, only in-frame clones are kept and a portion is missing. This table holds approximately 130,000 clones, roughly 9% found once. The material sequenced was PBMCs. The receptor set was obtained from a woman between 40 and 55 years old in good health and CMV-seropositive.

Remarks on this clone: Other DNA sequences in this specimen translate into the identical CDR3. The chain has TRBV27 and TRBJ1-4; D unclear. The V end lost 2 bases, the J end lost 5 bases, and 6 bases lay between the germline ends. In germline, CDR1 is MNHEY, CDR2 SMNVEV (reference sequence). This CDR3 region has 13 residues. CDR3 in DNA: TGTGCCAGCAGTTTACGGAGGAATGAAAAACTGTTTTTT. Translated, it gives CASSLRRNEKLFF.

The chain is built from TRBV27 and TRBJ2-3; 8 nucleotides align to TRBD1. The V gene's germline CDR1 is MNHEY and CDR2 SMNVEV (reference sequence). This CDR3 comprises 14 residues. Trimming removed 0 bases from V and 11 bases from J; junction bases left unmatched: 7. CDR3 sequence reads: CASSLSLSGQEQYF. CDR3 nucleotide sequence: TGTGCCAGCAGTTTATCTTTGTCGGGACAGGAGCAGTATTTT.

This clone turned up a few times. The gene calls are TRBV27 and TRBJ2-3; the D gene is possibly TRBD1 (5 bases). The CDR3 sequence is 14 residues long. Trimming removed 4 bases from V and 6 bases from J, with 14 bases in between. The germline V gene has CDR1 MNHEY and CDR2 SMNVEV (reference sequence). The CDR3 DNA sequence: TGTGCCAGCAGTTGGGGCGCCTCGACGGATACGCAGTATTTT. Translated, it gives CASSWGASTDTQYF.

The V call is TRBV5-1, the J call TRBJ2-5, with 8 bases matching TRBD2. The CDR3 consists of 15 residues. Germline CDR1 and CDR2: SGHRS and YFSETQ. J lost 5 bases, V lost 0 bases, and 6 bases had no gene match. CDR3 nucleotides: TGCGCCAGCAGCTTGGTTGCGGGGGGTGCGGAGACCCAGTACTTC. The encoded protein is CASSLVAGGAETQYF.

This clone was seen a handful of times. The V call is TRBV14, the J call TRBJ1-5; 8 nucleotides line up with TRBD1. Germline V gene sequence: CDR1 SGHDN, CDR2 FVKESK. The V segment lost 5 bases and the J segment 6 bases; nucleotides outside the gene matches: 6. The CDR3 has 14 amino acids. This chain's CDR3 is CASSAGQGGQPQHF. The CDR3 region has the DNA TGTGCCAGCAGCGCCGGACAGGGAGGTCAGCCCCAGCATTTT.

V gene TRBV6-1 combines with J gene TRBJ2-1, with D tentatively TRBD1 (7 bases). The CDR3 has 16 amino acids. Germline lookup yields CDR1 MNHNS and CDR2 SASEGT. Trimming removed 3 bases at V and 2 bases at J, with 14 bases between. The CDR3 DNA reads TGTGCCAGCAGTGACTACAGGGGAGGCGCCTACAATGAGCAGTTCTTC. Protein: CASSDYRGGAYNEQFF.

This clone was observed many times. The rearrangement links TRBV19 to TRBJ1-1, with D maybe TRBD1 (5 bases). The CDR3 totals 14 residues. The germline gives CDR1 LNHDA, CDR2 SQIVND (reference sequence). The V gene lost 1 base and the J gene lost 7 bases, with 13 bases spanning the gap. CDR3 DNA sequence: TGTGCCAGTAGTATAGGGGGCCTTAGAGGTGAAGCTTTCTTT. As protein: CASSIGGLRGEAFF.

This clone came up a few times. The chain links TRBV6-5 to TRBJ2-7; 7 bases map to TRBD2. The germline V gene has CDR1 MNHEY and CDR2 SVGAGI. This CDR3 contains 13 residues. With V trimmed by 6 bases and J by 2 bases, 4 bases remained unmatched. CDR3 region: CASRPGLTYEQYF. The CDR3 DNA sequence: TGTGCCAGCAGACCGGGACTAACCTACGAGCAGTACTTC.

This clone was counted only a few times. V usage is TRBV5-1 and J usage is TRBJ1-6; TRBD1 matches 7 bases. CDR3 length: 15 residues. The germline gives CDR1 SGHRS, CDR2 YFSETQ. With V trimmed by 2 bases and J by 7 bases, 6 bases remained unmatched. The CDR3, as DNA: TGCGCCAGCAGCTTAAGGGACAGAAGGAATTCACCCCTCCACTTT. Translating it yields CASSLRDRRNSPLHF.

This clone was observed a few times. The chain has TRBV7-9 and TRBJ2-5; D might be TRBD2 (6 bases). CDR1 and CDR2 from the germline V gene are SEHNR and FQNEAQ (reference sequence). The CDR3 length is 15 residues. V was trimmed by 5 bases and J by 0 bases, leaving 13 bases between them. The DNA of the CDR3 is TGTGCCAGCAGCCGCCTCCGGGACTACCAAGAGACCCAGTACTTC. Protein: CASSRLRDYQETQYF. The whole variable domain, filled in from reference TRBV7-9 and TRBJ2-5, reads DTGVSQNPRHKITKRGQNVTFRCDPISEHNRLYWYRQTLGQGPEFLTYFQNEAQLEKSRLLSDRFSAERPKGSFSTLEIQRTEQGDSAMYLCASSRLRDYQETQYFGPGTRLLVL.

This clone turned up a few times. The rearrangement links TRBV18 to TRBJ1-1; D may be TRBD1 (5 bases). Germline values: CDR1 KGHSH, CDR2 LQKENI. The CDR3 is made up of 17 amino acids. V was pared by 3 bases and J by 1 base, with 18 bases between. CDR3 in DNA: TGTGCCAGCTCACCTATTGCGGGAGAAGGGGCGAACACTGAAGCTTTCTTT. The encoded protein is CASSPIAGEGANTEAFF.

This clone has a handful of counts. V is TRBV30 and J is TRBJ1-4; D perhaps matches TRBD1 (5 bases). This CDR3 region has 15 residues. Germline V gives CDR1 GTSNPN, CDR2 SVGIG (reference sequence). V was shortened by 1 base and J by 4 bases, with 13 bases between the two germline ends. The CDR3 loop reads CAWSATGGLNEKLFF. CDR3 DNA: TGTGCCTGGAGTGCCACGGGGGGTCTTAATGAAAAACTGTTTTTT.

The sample holds a few counts of this clone. V usage is TRBV5-1 and J usage is TRBJ1-5; TRBD1 aligns across 9 bases. The V and J ends lost 0 bases and 6 bases, in that order; junction bases with no gene match: 4. The CDR3 extends over 15 amino acids. The germline V gene has CDR1 SGHRS and CDR2 YFSETQ. CDR3 in DNA: TGCGCCAGCAGCTTGGGGACAGGGGCCGGTCAGCCCCAGCATTTT. Translation: CASSLGTGAGQPQHF.

This clone showed up just a few times. The chain combines TRBV6-1 with TRBJ2-1, with D perhaps TRBD1 (6 bases). Per germline, CDR1 MNHNS and CDR2 SASEGT. Trimming shortened V by 3 bases and J by 0 bases, and 9 bases separated the two germline ends. This CDR3 is 15 amino acids long. The CDR3 here is CASSDDRSSYNEQFF. Written as DNA, the CDR3 is TGTGCCAGCAGTGACGACAGGAGCTCCTACAATGAGCAGTTCTTC.

This clone turned up a few times. This CDR3 reads CASSLQELNTEAFF. CDR3 nucleotides: TGTGCCAGCAGTCTACAGGAGTTGAACACTGAAGCTTTCTTT. This chain joins TRBV6-6 and TRBJ1-1, with D perhaps matching TRBD1 (5 bases). This CDR3 comprises 14 residues. From germline, CDR1 is MNHNY and CDR2 SVGAGI (reference sequence). Trimming shortened V by 5 bases and J by 0 bases, and 10 bases separated the two germline ends.

The chain has TRBV7-9 and TRBJ1-1; 10 bases are a match to TRBD1. This CDR3 has 16 amino acids. The junction had 10 bases not matched to a gene; V was cut back by 5 bases and J by 4 bases. The V gene's germline CDR1 is SEHNR and CDR2 FQNEAQ (reference sequence). The CDR3 DNA reads as TGTGCCAGCAGCGACCGGACAGGGGGATCGAGCACTGAAGCTTTCTTT. Its translation is CASSDRTGGSSTEAFF.